Detailed here is one T cell receptor (beta chain). What antigen it recognizes has not been identified. No base-level quality is on record; no much larger clone is a single base apart. The source of the sample is a study of T cell responses to AZD1222 COVID-19 vaccine (dated by TCRdb to the early 2020s). Some background on the complete study: Because spike-specific TCR depth and breadth did not differ between the two schedules, AZD1222 recipients who got a second dose at roughly 4 weeks were pooled with those who got a second dose at roughly 12 weeks. TCR sequencing covered more than 230 trial participants: nearly 210 given two doses of AZD1222 and 26 given two doses of MenACWY control vaccine. Trial participants were enrolled by age into subgroups of 18-55, 56-69 and 70-plus years, and 148, 28 and 57 TCR-sequenced participants, respectively, were included in these subgroups. On the study overall, not on this receptor specifically: In the small 56-69-year group, the increase in depth fell short of significance, most likely because of low power. After two AZD1222 doses, both the breadth and the depth of spike-specific TCRs were significantly higher than at day 0 and than in MenACWY recipients. Participants were mostly white British and included more females than males, and it was suggested by the authors that clonal diversity may have been underestimated. Epitopes outside the regions mutated in the B.1.351 and B.1.1.7 variants were reportedly recognized by nearly half of the unique spike-specific TCRs. Because no day 14 peak-response samples were available, repertoires were characterized only after the peak T cell response. Conclusions about previously exposed vaccinees are limited because only five to seven AZD1222 recipients were SARS-CoV-2 seropositive at baseline. The vaccine-associated CD4 TCRs covered the entire spike protein, and the dominant responses fell in regions 160-218 and 743-854.

Taken with the paper, the label for time point translates to: baseline before first vaccination. Samples from vaccinated people were obtained from the UK trials COV001 and COV002, which included a single-blind randomized controlled phase 2/3 trial of AZD1222 (ChAdOx1 nCoV-19) in healthy adults. Trial participant PBMC samples were collected at day 0 and day 28 after the second dose for TCRbeta chain sequencing. The CDR3 regions of human TCRbeta chains were analyzed by immunosequencing. From the authors' description of their analysis: TCRs in the repertoires were matched against a reference library of SARS-CoV-2-specific TCRs that had been generated with the MIRA antigen-specificity platform. Breadth was defined as the fraction of unique TCRs that were SARS-CoV-2-associated. Depth was defined as the fraction of total T cells that were SARS-CoV-2-associated. Using the MIRA data, each spike-specific TCR was assigned both to the spike region to which the TCR was reactive and to a CD4 or CD8 class. Log10-transformed breadth and depth values were compared by one-way ANOVA with Sidak's multiple comparisons tests. TCRdb carries this immuneACCESS record with in-frame sequences only. Its versions omit some clonotypes, under half of them owing to an unresolved V gene in the studies checked, with the rest unexplained. That table gives V, J and clone size, and the DNA gave D and trimming. In all, the sample holds about 150,000 clones, and more than 85% of those were seen once. The ten most abundant clones make up approximately 2.2% of the sample.

V loses 6 bases of germline sequence and J loses 2 bases, and the interval between the two ends is 14 bases. CDR1 and CDR2 were assigned from the germline V gene (reference sequence) as MNHNY and SVGAGI. The CDR3, cysteine through phenylalanine, is 14 amino acids long. The only DNA kept is the CDR3, 42 bases in frame from the first base. This clonotype originated in an adult in good health. The sequencing used peripheral blood, collected on day 0 of AZD1222 vaccination. The V and J genes are TRBV6-6 and TRBJ2-7; the D gene remains uncertain. The DNA sequence follows: TGTGCCAGCAGGAAGGGAAGGGAAACCTACGAGCAGTACTTC. Its translation is CASRKGRETYEQYF.